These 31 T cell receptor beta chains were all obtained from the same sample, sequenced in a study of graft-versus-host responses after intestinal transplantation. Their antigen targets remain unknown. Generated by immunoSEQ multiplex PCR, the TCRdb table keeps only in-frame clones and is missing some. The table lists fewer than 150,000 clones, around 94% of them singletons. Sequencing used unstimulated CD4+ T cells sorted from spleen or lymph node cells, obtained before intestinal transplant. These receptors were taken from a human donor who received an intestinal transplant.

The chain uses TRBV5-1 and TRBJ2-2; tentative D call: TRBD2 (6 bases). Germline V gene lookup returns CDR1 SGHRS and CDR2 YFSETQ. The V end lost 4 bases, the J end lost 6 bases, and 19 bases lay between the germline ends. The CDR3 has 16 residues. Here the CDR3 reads CASSLGTTAGSGELFF. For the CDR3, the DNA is TGCGCCAGCAGCCTGGGGACCACAGCGGGCTCCGGGGAGCTGTTTTTT.

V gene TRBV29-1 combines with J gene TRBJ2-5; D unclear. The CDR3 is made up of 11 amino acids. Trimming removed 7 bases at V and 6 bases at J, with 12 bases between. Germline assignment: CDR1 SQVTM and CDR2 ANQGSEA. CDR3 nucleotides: TGCAGCGCCATGGCCGCGAAGACCCAGTACTTC. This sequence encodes CSAMAAKTQYF.

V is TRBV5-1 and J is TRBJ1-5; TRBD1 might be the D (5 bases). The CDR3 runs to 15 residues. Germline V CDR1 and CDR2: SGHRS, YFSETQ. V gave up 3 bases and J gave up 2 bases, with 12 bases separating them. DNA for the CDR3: TGCGCCAGCAGCTGGGGGTGGTGGGGCAATCAGCCCCAGCATTTT. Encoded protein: CASSWGWWGNQPQHF.

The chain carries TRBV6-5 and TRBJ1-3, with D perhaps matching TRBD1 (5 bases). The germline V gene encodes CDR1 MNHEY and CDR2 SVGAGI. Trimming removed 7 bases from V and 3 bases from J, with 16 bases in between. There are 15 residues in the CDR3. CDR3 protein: CASTEQARSGNTIYF. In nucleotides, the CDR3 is TGTGCCAGCACCGAACAGGCTCGCAGTGGAAACACCATATATTTT.

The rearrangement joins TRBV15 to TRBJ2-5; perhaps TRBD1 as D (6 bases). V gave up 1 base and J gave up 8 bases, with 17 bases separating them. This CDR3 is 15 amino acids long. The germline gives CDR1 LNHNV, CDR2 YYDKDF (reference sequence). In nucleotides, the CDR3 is TGTGCCACCAGCAGAGGCACGGACAGTGGGGGAACCCAGTACTTC. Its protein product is CATSRGTDSGGTQYF.

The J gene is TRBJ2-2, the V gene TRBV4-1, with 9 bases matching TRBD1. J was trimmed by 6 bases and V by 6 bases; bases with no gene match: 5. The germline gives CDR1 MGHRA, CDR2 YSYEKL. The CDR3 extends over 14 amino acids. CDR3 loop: CASRGQGGAGELFF. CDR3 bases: TGCGCCAGCAGGGGACAGGGAGGCGCCGGGGAGCTGTTTTTT.

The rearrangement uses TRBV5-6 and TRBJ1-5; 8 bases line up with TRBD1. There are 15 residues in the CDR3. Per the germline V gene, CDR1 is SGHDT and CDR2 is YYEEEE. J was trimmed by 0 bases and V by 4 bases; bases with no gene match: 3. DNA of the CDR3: TGTGCCAGCAGCCTGGGACAGGTTAGCAATCAGCCCCAGCATTTT. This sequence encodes CASSLGQVSNQPQHF.

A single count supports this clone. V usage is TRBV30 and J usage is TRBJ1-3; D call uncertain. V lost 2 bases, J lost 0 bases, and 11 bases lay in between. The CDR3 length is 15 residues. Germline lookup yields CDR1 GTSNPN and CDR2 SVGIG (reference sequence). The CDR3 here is CAWSLRRNSGNTIYF. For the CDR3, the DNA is TGTGCCTGGAGTCTCCGCCGAAACTCTGGAAACACCATATATTTT.

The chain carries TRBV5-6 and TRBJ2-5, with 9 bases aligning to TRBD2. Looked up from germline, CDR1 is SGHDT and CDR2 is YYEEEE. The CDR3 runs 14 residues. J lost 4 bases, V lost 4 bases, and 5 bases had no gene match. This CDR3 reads CASSPRGLAETQYF. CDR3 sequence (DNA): TGTGCCAGCAGCCCACGGGGACTAGCAGAGACCCAGTACTTC.

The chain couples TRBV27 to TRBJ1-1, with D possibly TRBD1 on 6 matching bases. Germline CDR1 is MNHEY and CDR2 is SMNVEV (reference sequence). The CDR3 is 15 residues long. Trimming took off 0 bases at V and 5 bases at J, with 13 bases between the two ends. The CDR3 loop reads CASSLSGGKRTEAFF. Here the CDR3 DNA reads TGTGCCAGCAGTTTATCGGGGGGCAAGAGGACTGAAGCTTTCTTT.

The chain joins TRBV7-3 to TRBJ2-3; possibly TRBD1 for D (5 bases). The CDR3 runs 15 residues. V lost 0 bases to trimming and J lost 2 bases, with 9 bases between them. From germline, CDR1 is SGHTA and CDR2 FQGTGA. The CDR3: CASSLTYGATDTQYF. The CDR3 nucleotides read TGTGCCAGCAGCTTAACCTATGGGGCCACAGATACGCAGTATTTT.

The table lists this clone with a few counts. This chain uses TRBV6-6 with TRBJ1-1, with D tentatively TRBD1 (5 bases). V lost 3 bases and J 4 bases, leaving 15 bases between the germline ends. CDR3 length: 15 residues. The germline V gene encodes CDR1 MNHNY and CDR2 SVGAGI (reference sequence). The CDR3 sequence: CASSYGLGVSTEAFF. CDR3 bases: TGTGCCAGCAGTTATGGATTGGGGGTGAGCACTGAAGCTTTCTTT.

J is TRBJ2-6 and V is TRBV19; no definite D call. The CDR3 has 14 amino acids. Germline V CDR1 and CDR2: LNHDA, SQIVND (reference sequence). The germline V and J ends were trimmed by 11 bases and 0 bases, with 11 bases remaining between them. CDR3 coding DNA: TGTGCCGGGTCAAGGCGCTCTGGGGCCAACGTCCTGACTTTC. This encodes CAGSRRSGANVLTF.

This CDR3 reads CASSLAGAGAYGYTF. The DNA of the CDR3 is TGTGCCAGCAGCTTAGCGGGGGCAGGGGCCTATGGCTACACCTTC. The gene calls are TRBV7-8 and TRBJ1-2; possibly TRBD1 for D (6 bases). The CDR3 contains 15 residues. Germline V gene sequence: CDR1 SGHVS, CDR2 FQNEAQ. The V end lost 0 bases, the J end lost 4 bases, and 12 bases lay between the germline ends.

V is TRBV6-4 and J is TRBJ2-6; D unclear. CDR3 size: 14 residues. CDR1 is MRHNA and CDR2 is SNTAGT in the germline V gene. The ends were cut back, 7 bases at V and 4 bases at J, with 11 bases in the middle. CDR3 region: CASTYCVGANVLTF. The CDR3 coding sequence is TGTGCCAGCACCTACTGCGTGGGGGCCAACGTCCTGACTTTC.

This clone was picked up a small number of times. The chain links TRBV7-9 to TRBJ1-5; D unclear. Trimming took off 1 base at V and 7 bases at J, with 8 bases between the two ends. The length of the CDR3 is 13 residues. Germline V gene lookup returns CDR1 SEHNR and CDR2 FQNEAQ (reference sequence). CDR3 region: CASSLDPGQPQHF. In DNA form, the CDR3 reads TGTGCCAGCAGCTTAGATCCTGGACAGCCCCAGCATTTT.

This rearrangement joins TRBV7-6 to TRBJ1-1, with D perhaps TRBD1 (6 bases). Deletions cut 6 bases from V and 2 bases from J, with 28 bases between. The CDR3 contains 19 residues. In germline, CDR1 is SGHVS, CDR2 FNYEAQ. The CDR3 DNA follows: TGTGCCAGCAGTCAGTACGGGACGCCTTACGTGGGGGCCAACACTGAAGCTTTCTTT. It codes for CASSQYGTPYVGANTEAFF.

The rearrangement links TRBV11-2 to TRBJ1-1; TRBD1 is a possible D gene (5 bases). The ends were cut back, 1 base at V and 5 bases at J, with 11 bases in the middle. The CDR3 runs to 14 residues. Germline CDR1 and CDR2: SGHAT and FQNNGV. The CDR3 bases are TGTGCCAGCAGCTTAGGAGCTGCAGGGACTGAAGCTTTCTTT. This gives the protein CASSLGAAGTEAFF.

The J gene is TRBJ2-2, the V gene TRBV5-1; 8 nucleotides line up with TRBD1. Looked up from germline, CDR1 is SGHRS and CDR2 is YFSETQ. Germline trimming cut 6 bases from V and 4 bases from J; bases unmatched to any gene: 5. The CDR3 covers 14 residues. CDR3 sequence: CASTGQGVTGELFF. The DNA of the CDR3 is TGCGCCAGCACAGGACAGGGTGTCACCGGGGAGCTGTTTTTT.

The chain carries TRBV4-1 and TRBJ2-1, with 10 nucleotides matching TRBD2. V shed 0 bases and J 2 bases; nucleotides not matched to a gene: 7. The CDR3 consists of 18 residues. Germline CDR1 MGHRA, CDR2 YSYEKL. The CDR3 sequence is CASSQDPSGGSPYNEQFF. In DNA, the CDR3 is TGCGCCAGCAGCCAAGACCCTAGCGGGGGTTCTCCCTACAATGAGCAGTTCTTC.

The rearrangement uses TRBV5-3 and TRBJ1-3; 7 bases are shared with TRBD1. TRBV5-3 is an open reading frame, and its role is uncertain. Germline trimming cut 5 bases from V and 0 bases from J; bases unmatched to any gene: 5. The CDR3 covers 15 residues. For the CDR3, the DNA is TGTGCCAGAAGGGCCGGGACAGACTCTGGAAACACCATATATTTT. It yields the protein CARRAGTDSGNTIYF.

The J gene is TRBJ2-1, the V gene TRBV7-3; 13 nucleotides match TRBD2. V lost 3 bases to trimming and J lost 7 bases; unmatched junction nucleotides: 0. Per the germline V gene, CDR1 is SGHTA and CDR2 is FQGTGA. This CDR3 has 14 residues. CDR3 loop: CASSLGLAGNEQFF. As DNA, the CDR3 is TGTGCCAGCAGCTTGGGACTAGCGGGGAATGAGCAGTTCTTC.

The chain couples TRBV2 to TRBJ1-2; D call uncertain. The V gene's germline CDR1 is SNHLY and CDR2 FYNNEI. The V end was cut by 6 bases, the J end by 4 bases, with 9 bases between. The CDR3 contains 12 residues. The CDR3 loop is CASRRSLYGYTF. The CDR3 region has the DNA TGTGCCAGCAGGAGGAGTCTCTATGGCTACACCTTC.

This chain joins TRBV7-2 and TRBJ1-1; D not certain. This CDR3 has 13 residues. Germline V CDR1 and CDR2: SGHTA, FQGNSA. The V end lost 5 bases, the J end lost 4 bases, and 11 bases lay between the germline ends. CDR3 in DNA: TGTGCCAGCAGCGCTCAGGTGACCACTGAAGCTTTCTTT. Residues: CASSAQVTTEAFF.

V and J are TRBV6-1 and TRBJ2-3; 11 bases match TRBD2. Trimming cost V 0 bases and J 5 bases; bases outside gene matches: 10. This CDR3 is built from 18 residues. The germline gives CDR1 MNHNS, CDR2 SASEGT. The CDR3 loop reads CASSEAPGLAGGGDTQYF. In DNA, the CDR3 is TGTGCCAGCAGTGAAGCGCCGGGGCTAGCGGGGGGAGGAGATACGCAGTATTTT.

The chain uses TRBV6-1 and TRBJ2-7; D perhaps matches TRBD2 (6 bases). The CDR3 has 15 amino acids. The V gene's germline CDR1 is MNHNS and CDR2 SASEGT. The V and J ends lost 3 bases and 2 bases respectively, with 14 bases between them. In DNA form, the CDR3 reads TGTGCCAGCAGTGACGGCGGGGTAAGCCCCTACGAGCAGTACTTC. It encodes CASSDGGVSPYEQYF.

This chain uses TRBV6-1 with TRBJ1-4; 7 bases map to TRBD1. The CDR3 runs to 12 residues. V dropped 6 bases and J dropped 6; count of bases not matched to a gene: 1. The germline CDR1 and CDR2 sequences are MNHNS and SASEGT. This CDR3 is CASRQGDEKLFF. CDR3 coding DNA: TGTGCCAGCAGGCAGGGGGATGAAAAACTGTTTTTT.

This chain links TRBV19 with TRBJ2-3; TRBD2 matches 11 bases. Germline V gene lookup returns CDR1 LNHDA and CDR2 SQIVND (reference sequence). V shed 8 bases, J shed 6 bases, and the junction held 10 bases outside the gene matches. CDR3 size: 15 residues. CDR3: CASPGIAGGLDTQYF. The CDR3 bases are TGTGCCAGTCCTGGAATAGCGGGGGGGCTTGATACGCAGTATTTT.

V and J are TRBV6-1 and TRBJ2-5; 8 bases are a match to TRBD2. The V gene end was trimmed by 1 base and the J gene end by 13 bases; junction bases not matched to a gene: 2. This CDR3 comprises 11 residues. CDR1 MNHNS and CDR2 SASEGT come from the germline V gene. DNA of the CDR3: TGTGCCAGCAGTGAAGAGCTAGCGGGGTACTTC. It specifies CASSEELAGYF.

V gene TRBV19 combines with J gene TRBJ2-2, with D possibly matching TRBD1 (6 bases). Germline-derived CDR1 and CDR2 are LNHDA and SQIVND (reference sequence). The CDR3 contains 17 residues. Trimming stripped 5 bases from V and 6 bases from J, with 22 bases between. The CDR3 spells CASSPRGNRENAGELFF. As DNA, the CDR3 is TGTGCCAGTAGTCCGAGGGGGAACAGGGAAAACGCCGGGGAGCTGTTTTTT.

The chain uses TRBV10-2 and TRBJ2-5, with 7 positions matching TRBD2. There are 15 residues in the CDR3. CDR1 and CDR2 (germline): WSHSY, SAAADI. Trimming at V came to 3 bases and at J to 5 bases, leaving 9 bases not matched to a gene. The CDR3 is CASSEWGGNGETQYF. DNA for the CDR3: TGCGCCAGCAGTGAATGGGGAGGGAATGGGGAGACCCAGTACTTC.